A selection of T cell receptor beta chains follows, all from one sample in a study of CD8 T cells in ankylosing spondylitis. TCRdb processed the 5' RACE reads anew with MiXCR; each CDR3 protein has one entry. The data show 210,000 or so distinct CDR3 sequences, with 8% to 10% seen just once and around 4.8% held by the top ten. The sequenced sample was blood, either unsorted or a sorted T cell fraction (not recorded which). The source is a female donor with ankylosing spondylitis or in good health (not recorded which). The CDR3 runs from the conserved cysteine through the conserved F or W. A D gene is named only where the DNA matches it firmly. Where a row states a size, it is once, few, many or the class of an expanded clone; other rows omit it.

V	D	J	size	DNA	CDR3
TRBV5-1	-	TRBJ2-1	many	TGCGCCAGCAGCTTGGGAGTCCAACCTAGCTCCTACAATGAGCAGTTCTTC	CASSLGVQPSSYNEQFF
TRBV6-5	-	TRBJ2-1	many	TGTGCCAGCAGTTATAGGGGGGTCTCCAATGAGCAGTTCTTC	CASSYRGVSNEQFF
TRBV6-2/TRBV6-3	-	TRBJ2-3	many	TGTGCCAGCAAGCGGAACACAGATACGCAGTATTTT	CASKRNTDTQYF
TRBV7-2	-	TRBJ2-5	few	TGTGCCAGCAGTTCACTCTTGTGGAGTCAGCAAGAGACCCAGTACTTC	CASSSLLWSQQETQYF
TRBV9	-	TRBJ1-1	many	TGTGCCAGCAGCGTACAGGGTAGGGCTGAAGCTTTCTTT	CASSVQGRAEAFF
TRBV15	-	TRBJ1-1	many	TGTGCCACCAGCAGAGATAAGGTCAGGGCCGATGAAGCTTTCTTT	CATSRDKVRADEAFF
TRBV6-5	TRBD2	TRBJ2-7	many	TGTGCCAGCAGTTTGGTAGCGGGCGATTACGAGCAGTACTTC	CASSLVAGDYEQYF
TRBV20-1	-	TRBJ1-5	once	TGCAGTGCTCATATAACTCATCAGGCTCAGCATTTT	CSAHITHQAQHF
TRBV5-1	-	TRBJ2-1	many	TGCGCCAGCAGCTCAGCCCAACGCTCCTACAATGAGCAGTTCTTC	CASSSAQRSYNEQFF
TRBV20-1	TRBD2	TRBJ2-1	-	TGCAGTGCCTTTCTCAGACTAGCGGGAATGAGTAATGAGCAGTTCTTC	CSAFLRLAGMSNEQFF